The present TCR beta chain was sequenced within a study of blood T cell repertoires in COVID-19. Study context: Specimens from acute and convalescent COVID-19 originated in the United States, Italy and Spain.

This CDR3 has 15 amino acids. Trimming cost V 6 bases and J 0 bases, with 15 bases left between them. Germline V gene lookup returns CDR1 SQVTM and CDR2 ANQGSEA. The data were produced by immunoSEQ multiplex PCR, yet TCRdb's version contains in-frame clones alone and is incomplete. The sample shows fewer than 40,000 clones, about 80% of them seen only once. The clonotype was recovered from an elderly man with active or convalescent COVID-19. V usage is TRBV29-1 and J usage is TRBJ1-5; D might be TRBD1 (6 bases). The specimen sequenced was peripheral blood. This chain's CDR3 is CSVATGGHSNQPQHF. The CDR3 DNA reads TGCAGCGTCGCTACGGGGGGACATAGCAATCAGCCCCAGCATTTT.